A single sample gave rise to the 30 T cell receptor beta chains below, sequenced in a study of neoadjuvant anti-PD-1 for oral cavity cancer. Generated by immunoSEQ multiplex PCR, the TCRdb table keeps only in-frame clones and is missing some. The sample holds around 30,000 clones, approximately 87% seen once. This specimen consisted of PBMCs, obtained before nivolumab (anti-PD-1) treatment. These receptors came from a person between 35 and 79 years old with oral cavity squamous cell carcinoma.

V usage is TRBV5-5 and J usage is TRBJ2-2; TRBD2 is a possible D gene (6 bases). Trimming stripped 4 bases from V and 4 bases from J, with 11 bases between. This CDR3 contains 14 residues. Per the germline V gene, CDR1 is SGHKS and CDR2 is YYEKEE (reference sequence). CDR3 residues: CASSMTSFTGELFF. For the CDR3, the DNA is TGTGCCAGCAGCATGACTAGTTTCACCGGGGAGCTGTTTTTT.

The chain has TRBV27 and TRBJ2-2; perhaps TRBD2 as D (7 bases). Germline-derived CDR1 and CDR2 are MNHEY and SMNVEV (reference sequence). The CDR3 totals 16 residues. V was cut by 5 bases and J by 4 bases, with 17 bases left in between. CDR3: CASSPRGGVLTGELFF. CDR3 coding DNA: TGTGCCAGCAGTCCTCGAGGGGGGGTCCTCACCGGGGAGCTGTTTTTT.

The CDR3: CASSAGQRYGYTF. DNA for the CDR3: TGTGCCAGCAGCGCGGGACAGCGCTATGGCTACACCTTC. The chain employs TRBV6-5 and TRBJ1-2, with 7 bases matching TRBD1. Germline CDR1 and CDR2: MNHEY and SVGAGI. J gave up 4 bases and V 6 bases, and 5 bases lay outside the gene matches. CDR3 length: 13 amino acids.

J is TRBJ2-1 and V is TRBV7-3; D might be TRBD1 (5 bases). The length of the CDR3 is 13 residues. Germline CDR1 is SGHTA and CDR2 is FQGTGA. V was trimmed by 2 bases and J by 5 bases, leaving 7 bases between them. CDR3 bases: TGTGCCAGCAGCTTATCGACAGACAATGAGCAGTTCTTC. Translating gives CASSLSTDNEQFF.

This chain joins TRBV21-1 and TRBJ1-4; TRBD1 reflects the table's D call only, with no check against the DNA. TRBV21-1 is classified as a pseudogene. The CDR3 length is 15 residues. CDR3 region: CASSKTGGTNEKLFF. CDR3 coding DNA: TGTGCCAGCAGCAAAACAGGGGGCACTAATGAAAAACTGTTTTTT.

The chain links TRBV27 to TRBJ2-6; D is ambiguous. The CDR3 totals 15 residues. Germline-derived CDR1 and CDR2 are MNHEY and SMNVEV (reference sequence). Trimming took 5 bases from V and 2 from J, leaving 10 bases between them. CDR3 sequence: CASSPQTPGANVLTF. Written as DNA, the CDR3 is TGTGCCAGCAGTCCTCAAACCCCTGGGGCCAACGTCCTGACTTTC.

This clone was detected only once. The chain links TRBV5-5 to TRBJ2-7; D possibly corresponds to TRBD2 (5 bases). CDR3 size: 14 residues. Deletions cut 2 bases from V and 1 base from J, with 10 bases between. The germline gives CDR1 SGHKS, CDR2 YYEKEE (reference sequence). DNA for the CDR3: TGTGCCAGCAGCTTAGGACTGCCTTCCTACGAGCAGTACTTC. Its protein is CASSLGLPSYEQYF.

This rearrangement joins TRBV19 to TRBJ1-5; TRBD1 is a possible D gene (6 bases). The germline CDR1 and CDR2 sequences are LNHDA and SQIVND (reference sequence). The V end was cut by 5 bases, the J end by 9 bases, with 14 bases between. This CDR3 has 13 residues. The CDR3 reads CASSSQGLLPQHF. DNA of the CDR3: TGTGCCAGTAGTTCACAGGGATTGCTGCCCCAGCATTTT.

This clone occurred a few times. The V call is TRBV2, the J call TRBJ2-5; 12 positions match TRBD2. The CDR3 spans 13 residues. Unmatched junction bases numbered 10, after V lost 10 bases and J lost 10 bases. Germline V gene data show CDR1 as SNHLY and CDR2 as FYNNEI. CDR3 bases: TGTGCCATCCTAGCGGGGGGGCGCGGAGACCAGTACTTC. Amino acid sequence: CAILAGGRGDQYF.

V is TRBV9 and J is TRBJ2-3; TRBD1 matches at 7 bases. The CDR3 is 16 residues long. Germline loops: CDR1 SGDLS, CDR2 YYNGEE. The V gene end was trimmed by 2 bases and the J gene end by 0 bases; junction bases not matched to a gene: 6. The DNA for the CDR3 is TGTGCCAGCAGCGTTCAGGGACAGTTCAGCACAGATACGCAGTATTTT. Its protein product is CASSVQGQFSTDTQYF.

The gene calls are TRBV5-1 and TRBJ1-2; unclear D gene. The CDR3 extends over 15 amino acids. CDR1 SGHRS and CDR2 YFSETQ come from the germline V gene. The V gene lost 3 bases and the J gene lost 3 bases, with 15 bases spanning the gap. CDR3 sequence: CASSSWKTGDYGYTF. CDR3 coding DNA: TGCGCCAGCAGCTCGTGGAAAACCGGGGACTATGGCTACACCTTC. Filled out from reference TRBV5-1 and TRBJ1-2, the complete variable domain reads KAGVTQTPRYLIKTRGQQVTLSCSPISGHRSVSWYQQTPGQGLQFLFEYFSETQRNKGNFPGRFSGRQFSNSRSEMNVSTLELGDSALYLCASSSWKTGDYGYTFGSGTRLTVV.

This rearrangement joins TRBV7-8 to TRBJ2-2; a possible D gene is TRBD1 (5 bases). The CDR3 has 16 amino acids. Per the germline V gene, CDR1 is SGHVS and CDR2 is FQNEAQ. Between the trimmed V and J ends, which lost 2 bases and 0 bases, there was a span of 10 bases. This CDR3 is CASSLRQISNTGELFF. In DNA form, the CDR3 reads TGTGCCAGCAGCTTACGACAGATTTCGAACACCGGGGAGCTGTTTTTT.

The rearrangement uses TRBV5-1 and TRBJ2-1; 14 positions agree with TRBD2. The CDR3 is 17 residues long. The J segment lost 10 bases and the V segment lost 4 bases, leaving 13 bases of the junction unmatched. Germline V gene lookup returns CDR1 SGHRS and CDR2 YFSETQ. The CDR3: CASSLGLAGGAGEEQFF. For the CDR3, the DNA is TGCGCCAGCAGCCTCGGACTAGCGGGGGGCGCCGGCGAGGAGCAGTTCTTC.

The chain uses TRBV7-8 and TRBJ1-1; D ambiguous. The V gene's germline CDR1 is SGHVS and CDR2 FQNEAQ. This CDR3 comprises 14 residues. Trimming stripped 3 bases from V and 0 bases from J, with 8 bases between. The chain's CDR3 is CASSFTAMNTEAFF. The CDR3 DNA is TGTGCCAGCAGCTTTACAGCCATGAACACTGAAGCTTTCTTT.

This clone was detected only once. V gene TRBV5-6 combines with J gene TRBJ2-1; D may correspond to TRBD1 or TRBD2 (5 bases each). The CDR3 contains 12 residues. Germline values: CDR1 SGHDT, CDR2 YYEEEE. Trimming shortened V by 0 bases and J by 12 bases, and 10 bases separated the two germline ends. CDR3 nucleotides: TGTGCCAGCAGCTTGGGGGGGACGGCGCAGTTCTTC. This codes for CASSLGGTAQFF.

This chain links TRBV4-3 with TRBJ2-1; D possibly corresponds to TRBD1 (7 bases). CDR1 and CDR2 (germline): LGHNA, YSLEER. The CDR3 has 16 residues. The V end lost 1 base, the J end lost 9 bases, and 19 bases lay between the germline ends. CDR3 loop: CASSQGAGQRSSEQFF. CDR3 DNA: TGCGCCAGCAGCCAAGGGGCGGGACAGAGGTCCAGTGAGCAGTTCTTC.

This clone occurred a few times. This chain connects TRBV18 to TRBJ2-1, with 11 bases matching TRBD1. With V trimmed by 5 bases and J by 6 bases, 6 bases remained unmatched. The CDR3 covers 15 residues. Germline lookup yields CDR1 KGHSH and CDR2 LQKENI. The CDR3 coding sequence is TGTGCCAGCTCAAACCAGGGACAGGGGGGCAATGAGCAGTTCTTC. Translated: CASSNQGQGGNEQFF.

This sequence joins TRBV7-9 and TRBJ1-4; 7 bases are shared with TRBD1. Per germline, CDR1 SEHNR and CDR2 FQNEAQ (reference sequence). The CDR3 has 16 amino acids. V lost 6 bases to trimming and J lost 2 bases; unmatched junction nucleotides: 9. This CDR3 is CASSFPRGQTNEKLFF. CDR3 nucleotides: TGTGCCAGCAGTTTCCCCCGGGGACAGACTAATGAAAAACTGTTTTTT.

The chain combines TRBV18 with TRBJ1-2, with 7 bases aligning to TRBD1. Germline CDR1 KGHSH, CDR2 LQKENI. The V and J ends lost 3 bases and 4 bases, in that order; junction bases with no gene match: 5. The CDR3 covers 14 residues. The CDR3 is CASSPTGVPYGYTF. As DNA, the CDR3 is TGTGCCAGCTCACCTACAGGGGTTCCCTATGGCTACACCTTC.

The J gene is TRBJ2-1, the V gene TRBV6-1; D is perhaps TRBD1 (5 bases). This CDR3 comprises 14 residues. V was clipped by 2 bases and J by 9 bases, with 14 bases between them. Germline V CDR1 and CDR2: MNHNS, SASEGT. CDR3 DNA sequence: TGTGCCAGCAGTGAACAGGGTAGGCTGGGTGAGCAGTTCTTC. Translation gives CASSEQGRLGEQFF.

V and J are TRBV6-1 and TRBJ1-1, with 7 bases identical to TRBD1. This CDR3 spans 14 amino acids. J was trimmed by 4 bases and V by 1 base; bases with no gene match: 3. Germline-derived CDR1 and CDR2 are MNHNS and SASEGT. Written as DNA, the CDR3 is TGTGCCAGCAGTGAAGAGGGGGCGGTCACTGAAGCTTTCTTT. This sequence encodes CASSEEGAVTEAFF.

The chain has TRBV10-3 and TRBJ2-3, with 13 bases identical to TRBD2. The length of the CDR3 is 16 residues. Trimming cost V 4 bases and J 6 bases; bases outside gene matches: 7. Germline V lookup: CDR1 ENHRY, CDR2 SYGVKD. The chain's CDR3 is CAISGTSGGAWDTQYF. DNA of the CDR3: TGTGCCATCAGTGGAACTAGCGGGGGGGCATGGGATACGCAGTATTTT.

This chain joins TRBV6-1 and TRBJ2-7, with a possible D match to TRBD1 (6 bases). This CDR3 region has 14 residues. CDR1 MNHNS and CDR2 SASEGT come from the germline V gene. Trimming shortened V by 2 bases and J by 3 bases, and 11 bases separated the two germline ends. The CDR3 is CASSESRGFYEQYF. CDR3 nucleotides: TGTGCCAGCAGTGAATCCAGGGGATTCTACGAGCAGTACTTC.

This chain joins TRBV7-6 and TRBJ2-5, with 10 bases identical to TRBD1. After removal of 4 bases from V and 7 bases from J, the junction contained 6 bases not matched to a gene. This CDR3 has 14 residues. Germline lookup yields CDR1 SGHVS and CDR2 FNYEAQ. The CDR3 here is CASSSPGQGSTQYF. CDR3 nucleotides: TGTGCCAGCAGCTCACCGGGACAGGGGTCGACCCAGTACTTC.

The gene calls are TRBV6-5 and TRBJ2-7, with 7 bases fitting TRBD2. The CDR3 has 15 residues. Germline trimming cut 4 bases from V and 1 base from J; bases unmatched to any gene: 7. Looked up from germline, CDR1 is MNHEY and CDR2 is SVGAGI. CDR3: CASSSVGGGSYEQYF. The CDR3 region has the DNA TGTGCCAGCAGTTCCGTAGGCGGGGGTTCCTACGAGCAGTACTTC.

As DNA, the CDR3 is TGTGCCAGCAGCTTAGTCGGTCAGCCCCAGCATTTT. Translating gives CASSLVGQPQHF. This chain joins TRBV7-2 and TRBJ1-5; no clear D. The V gene's germline CDR1 is SGHTA and CDR2 FQGNSA. The length of the CDR3 is 12 residues. V was clipped by 1 base and J by 6 bases, with 4 bases between them. Filled out from reference TRBV7-2 and TRBJ1-5, the complete variable domain reads GAGVSQSPSNKVTEKGKDVELRCDPISGHTALYWYRQSLGQGLEFLIYFQGNSAPDKSGLPSDRFSAERTGGSVSTLTIQRTQQEDSAVYLCASSLVGQPQHFGDGTRLSIL.

The chain employs TRBV9 and TRBJ1-3; no reliable D call. V dropped 1 base and J dropped 0 bases, with 11 bases sitting between them. The CDR3 has 16 residues. Germline assignment: CDR1 SGDLS and CDR2 YYNGEE. The CDR3 DNA reads as TGTGCCAGCAGCGTAACTGACGGGAGCTCTGGAAACACCATATATTTT. Protein product: CASSVTDGSSGNTIYF.

V usage is TRBV6-1 and J usage is TRBJ1-5, with a possible D match to TRBD1 (6 bases). The CDR3 runs to 13 residues. Germline-derived CDR1 and CDR2 are MNHNS and SASEGT. With 5 bases removed from V and 7 bases from J, the gap between germline ends came to 12 bases. The CDR3 coding sequence is TGTGCCAGCAGTTTAGGGGGTAGACAGCCCCAGCATTTT. This gives the protein CASSLGGRQPQHF.

The chain uses TRBV12-5 and TRBJ1-5, with TRBD1 as a possible D gene (5 bases). The V gene's germline CDR1 is LGHNT and CDR2 FRNRAP. The CDR3 has 14 residues. V gave up 3 bases and J gave up 3 bases, with 9 bases separating them. CDR3 loop: CASGFGGYNQPQHF. The CDR3 bases are TGTGCTAGTGGTTTCGGGGGGTACAATCAGCCCCAGCATTTT.

The chain has TRBV7-9 and TRBJ2-2; no clear D. CDR1 SEHNR and CDR2 FQNEAQ come from the germline V gene (reference sequence). The CDR3 is 17 amino acids. The ends were cut back, 4 bases at V and 2 bases at J, with 17 bases in the middle. CDR3 protein: CASSSGRAHLNTGELFF. DNA for the CDR3: TGTGCCAGCAGCTCCGGCCGGGCCCATCTAAACACCGGGGAGCTGTTTTTT.